The entry below gives a single T cell receptor beta chain sequence along with its context. immunoSEQ v3.0 was run at survey level. TCRdb keeps only in-frame clones here, not all; method: immunoSEQ multiplex PCR. The sample contains more than 15,000 clones, 70% to 90% of which appear only once. The entry originates in a study of long-term antiretroviral therapy in people with HIV. V gave up 4 bases and J gave up 5 bases, with 11 bases separating them. The CDR3 is 13 amino acids. Germline V gene data show CDR1 as MGHRA and CDR2 as YSYEKL. This TCR was recovered from a man aged 45-65 years with HIV. This specimen was unsorted PBMCs, taken 0.3 years before starting antiretroviral therapy. The chain employs TRBV4-1 and TRBJ1-2; D is perhaps TRBD1 (5 bases). CDR3 bases: TGCGCCAGCAGCCCAGGCCGGGGGTATGGCTACACCTTC. Protein product: CASSPGRGYGYTF.